This T cell receptor (beta chain) is from a study of CD8+ T cells in alopecia areata. This CDR3 has 15 amino acids. The V and J ends lost 2 bases and 5 bases, in that order; junction bases with no gene match: 6. The germline gives CDR1 MGHRA, CDR2 YSYEKL. The authors extracted RNA and reverse transcribed it into cDNA as the sequencing template. Here immunoSEQ multiplex PCR was the method, and the copy in TCRdb shows in-frame clones only, minus some. The profile shows about 100,000 clones, 50% to 70% of them singletons. This clone was recorded a few times. V and J are TRBV4-1 and TRBJ1-5; 7 bases match TRBD1. The receptor comes from a human donor with alopecia areata. Material: NKG2D-low CD8+ T cells sorted from blood. In DNA, the CDR3 is TGCGCCAGCAGCCAATACTCAGGGGGGCATCAGCCCCAGCATTTT. Translated: CASSQYSGGHQPQHF.